This passage covers 8 T cell receptor beta chains from one sample sequenced in a study of control samples from healthy donors and cancer patients (dated by TCRdb to the early 2020s). The library was prepared using the immunoSEQ multiplex PCR assay. Entries here come from immuneACCESS through TCRdb and include only in-frame sequences with V and J called. Some clones fail to appear in such tables; in the studies checked, an unresolved V gene covers under half of the shortfall, and the cause of the remainder is unknown. The sample records approximately 110,000 clones, approximately 93% of which are singletons. The top ten clonotypes cover around 7.6% of the sample. The sample was blood. The receptors here all came from a woman aged 18-29 years in good health.

This clone has a handful of counts. The chain uses TRBV6-5 and TRBJ1-2; D is uncertain. The CDR3 has 12 residues. Germline CDR1 MNHEY, CDR2 SVGAGI. The V end lost 6 bases, the J end lost 1 base, and 6 bases lay between the germline ends. The CDR3 nucleotides read TGTGCCAGCAGCCAATATAACTATGGCTACACCTTC. It specifies CASSQYNYGYTF.

This rearrangement joins TRBV28 to TRBJ2-4, with D perhaps matching TRBD1 (6 bases). The V and J ends lost 5 bases and 4 bases respectively, with 15 bases between them. The CDR3 consists of 15 residues. CDR1 is MDHEN, CDR2 SYDVKM, per germline. CDR3: CASSPGQTSKNIQYF. In nucleotides, the CDR3 is TGTGCCAGCAGTCCCGGACAGACAAGTAAAAACATTCAGTACTTC.

The chain links TRBV12-3 or TRBV12-4 to TRBJ2-3; tentatively, D is TRBD1 (5 bases). V dropped 2 bases and J dropped 12 bases, with 12 bases sitting between them. The CDR3 has 12 residues. CDR3 sequence: CASSLIRDFQYF. For the CDR3, the DNA is TGTGCCAGCAGTTTAATCAGGGATTTTCAGTATTTT.

V usage is TRBV3-1 (or the pseudogene TRBV3-2) and J usage is TRBJ1-1, with 10 bases aligning to TRBD1. The trim removed 0 bases at V and 5 bases at J, leaving 18 bases unmatched. The length of the CDR3 is 20 residues. Germline CDR1 LGHDT, CDR2 YNNKEL (reference sequence). In DNA, the CDR3 is TGTGCCAGCAGCCAAGATTCCGTTATTAAGACAGGGGGCCGGAAGACTGAAGCTTTCTTT. Translation gives CASSQDSVIKTGGRKTEAFF.

Only one count was recorded for this clone. V gene TRBV18 combines with J gene TRBJ2-7, with 8 bases identical to TRBD2. The ends lost 2 bases at V and 3 bases at J; junction bases unmatched: 6. Germline CDR1 KGHSH, CDR2 LQKENI. The CDR3 loop spans 15 amino acids. CDR3 residues: CASSPFAGGLYEQYF. For the CDR3, the DNA is TGTGCCAGCTCACCATTCGCGGGAGGACTCTACGAGCAGTACTTC.

V usage is TRBV3-1 (or the pseudogene TRBV3-2) and J usage is TRBJ1-2, with 8 bases matching TRBD1. The CDR3 totals 16 residues. V gave up 0 bases and J gave up 7 bases; unmatched junction bases: 10. From germline, CDR1 is LGHDT and CDR2 YNNKEL (reference sequence). Written as DNA, the CDR3 is TGTGCCAGCAGCCAAGAGATGACAGGGGAGTTTCGTGGCTACACCTTC. Amino acids: CASSQEMTGEFRGYTF.

The sample holds a few counts of this clone. This sequence joins TRBV7-8 and TRBJ1-1, with D unclear. The CDR3 length is 14 residues. V lost 1 base, J lost 11 bases, and 17 bases lay in between. Germline CDR1 reads SGHVS; CDR2 reads FQNEAQ. CDR3 nucleotide sequence: TGTGCCAGCAGCTTAGGGCTTCGAGGGTCGGGTGCTTTCTTT. Translating gives CASSLGLRGSGAFF.

This sequence joins TRBV7-9 and TRBJ2-7; TRBD1 aligns across 7 bases. This CDR3 spans 13 amino acids. Trimming took 3 bases from V and 6 from J; bases not matched to a gene: 5. Germline V gene data show CDR1 as SEHNR and CDR2 as FQNEAQ (reference sequence). The CDR3 protein is CASSLGYRGEQYF. The CDR3 region has the DNA TGTGCCAGCAGCTTGGGGTACAGGGGCGAGCAGTACTTC. Looking up the rest from reference TRBV7-9 and TRBJ2-7 gives the full variable domain: DTGVSQNPRHKITKRGQNVTFRCDPISEHNRLYWYRQTLGQGPEFLTYFQNEAQLEKSRLLSDRFSAERPKGSFSTLEIQRTEQGDSAMYLCASSLGYRGEQYFGPGTRLTVT.